This T cell receptor beta chain originates from a study of blood T cell repertoires in COVID-19. At the level of the study: Acute-phase and convalescent COVID-19 samples originated in the United States, Italy and Spain.

This clone was seen more than once but under ten times. Repertoires were generated with immunoSEQ multiplex PCR, while TCRdb's copy carries only in-frame clones and drops some. There are some 150,000 clones in the sample; around nine tenths occur only once, and around 8.3% lies in the top ten. The CDR3 consists of 15 residues. From germline, CDR1 is SGHTS and CDR2 YDEGEE. J was trimmed by 2 bases and V by 4 bases; bases with no gene match: 5. Sequencing was carried out using peripheral blood. The chain joins TRBV5-8 to TRBJ2-3; TRBD2 matches at 9 bases. This receptor was taken from a woman aged 45-60 years with active or convalescent COVID-19. CDR3 nucleotides: TGTGCCAGCAGCCTCTGGACTAGCGACACAGATACGCAGTATTTT. It yields the protein CASSLWTSDTDTQYF.